This T cell receptor beta chain was retrieved from a study of cytomegalovirus exposure and HLA in healthy donors. Per germline, CDR1 LNHDA and CDR2 SQIVND (reference sequence). V was cut by 6 bases and J by 2 bases, with 11 bases left in between. The CDR3 spans 14 residues. PCR involved 60 Vbeta and 13 Jbeta primers. Assay used: immunoSEQ multiplex PCR; TCRdb lists only in-frame clones, some missing. Among 100,000 or so clones listed, approximately 75% were seen once. Sequenced input: PBMCs. The chain uses TRBV19 and TRBJ1-3; D remains ambiguous. The TCR originated in a woman aged 40 to 55 in good health and CMV-seronegative. The CDR3 reads CASRGGLTGNTIYF. CDR3 nucleotide sequence: TGTGCCAGTAGGGGCGGACTCACTGGAAACACCATATATTTT.